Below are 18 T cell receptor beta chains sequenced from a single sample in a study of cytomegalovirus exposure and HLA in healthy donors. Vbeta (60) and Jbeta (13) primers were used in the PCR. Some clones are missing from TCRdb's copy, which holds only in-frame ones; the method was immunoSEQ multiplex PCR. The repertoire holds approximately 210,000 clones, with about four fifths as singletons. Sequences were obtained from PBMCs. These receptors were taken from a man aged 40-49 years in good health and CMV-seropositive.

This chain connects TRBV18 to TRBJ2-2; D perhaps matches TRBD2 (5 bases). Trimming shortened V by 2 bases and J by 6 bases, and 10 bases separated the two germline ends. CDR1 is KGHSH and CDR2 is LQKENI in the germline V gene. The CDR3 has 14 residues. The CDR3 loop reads CASSPDLGAGELFF. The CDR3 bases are TGTGCCAGCTCACCAGATTTGGGAGCCGGGGAGCTGTTTTTT.

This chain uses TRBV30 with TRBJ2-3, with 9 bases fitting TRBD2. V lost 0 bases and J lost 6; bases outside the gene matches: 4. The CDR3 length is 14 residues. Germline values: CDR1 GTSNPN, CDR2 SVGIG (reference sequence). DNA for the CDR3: TGTGCCTGGAGTGTAGGTCTAGCGGGGGATACGCAGTATTTT. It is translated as CAWSVGLAGDTQYF.

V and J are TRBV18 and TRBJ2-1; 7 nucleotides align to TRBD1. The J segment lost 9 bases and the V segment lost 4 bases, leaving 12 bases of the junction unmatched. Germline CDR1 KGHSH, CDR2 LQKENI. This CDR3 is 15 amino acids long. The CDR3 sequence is CASSRSRDSPGEQFF. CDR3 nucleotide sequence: TGTGCCAGCTCACGCTCCCGGGACAGCCCAGGTGAGCAGTTCTTC.

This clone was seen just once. The CDR3 DNA follows: TGTGCCAGCAGTAGAGGACAGGGTCGATACGAGCAGTACGTC. This sequence encodes CASSRGQGRYEQYV. The chain joins TRBV6-1 to TRBJ2-7; 8 bases are shared with TRBD1. Germline CDR1 reads MNHNS; CDR2 reads SASEGT. CDR3 length: 14 amino acids. V gave up 5 bases and J gave up 4 bases; unmatched junction bases: 7.

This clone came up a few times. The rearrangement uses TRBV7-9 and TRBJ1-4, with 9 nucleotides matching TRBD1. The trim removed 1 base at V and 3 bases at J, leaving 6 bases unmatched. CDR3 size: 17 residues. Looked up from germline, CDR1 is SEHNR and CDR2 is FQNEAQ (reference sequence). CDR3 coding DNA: TGTGCCAGCAGCTTAGGGGGGACAGGGATCTCTAATGAAAAACTGTTTTTT. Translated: CASSLGGTGISNEKLFF.

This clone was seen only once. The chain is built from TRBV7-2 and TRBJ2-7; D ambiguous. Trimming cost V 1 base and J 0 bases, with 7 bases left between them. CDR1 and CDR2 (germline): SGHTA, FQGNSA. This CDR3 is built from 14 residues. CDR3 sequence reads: CASSLDFNSYEQYF. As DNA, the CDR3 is TGTGCCAGCAGCTTAGACTTCAACTCCTACGAGCAGTACTTC.

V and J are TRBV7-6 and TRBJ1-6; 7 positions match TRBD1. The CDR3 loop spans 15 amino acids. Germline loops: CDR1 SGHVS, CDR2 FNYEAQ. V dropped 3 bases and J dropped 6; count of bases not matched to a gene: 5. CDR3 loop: CASSFWQGGNSPLHF. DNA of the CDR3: TGTGCCAGCAGCTTCTGGCAGGGGGGTAATTCACCCCTCCACTTT.

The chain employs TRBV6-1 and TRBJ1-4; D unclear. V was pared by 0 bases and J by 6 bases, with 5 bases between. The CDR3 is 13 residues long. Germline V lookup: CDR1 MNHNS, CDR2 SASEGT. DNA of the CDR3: TGTGCCAGCAGTGAAGCGCAGGATGAAAAACTGTTTTTT. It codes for CASSEAQDEKLFF.

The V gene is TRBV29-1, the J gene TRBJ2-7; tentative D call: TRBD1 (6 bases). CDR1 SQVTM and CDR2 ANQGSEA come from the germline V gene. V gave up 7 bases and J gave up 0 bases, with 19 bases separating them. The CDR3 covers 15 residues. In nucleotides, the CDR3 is TGCAGCGGGTCCAATCCGGGACACAACTCCTACGAGCAGTACTTC. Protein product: CSGSNPGHNSYEQYF.

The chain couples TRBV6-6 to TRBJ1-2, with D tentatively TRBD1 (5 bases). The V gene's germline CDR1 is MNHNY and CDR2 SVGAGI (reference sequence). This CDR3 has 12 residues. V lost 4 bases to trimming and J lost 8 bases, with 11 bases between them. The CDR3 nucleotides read TGTGCCAGCAGTTTATCAGGGTCCGGCTACACCTTC. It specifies CASSLSGSGYTF.

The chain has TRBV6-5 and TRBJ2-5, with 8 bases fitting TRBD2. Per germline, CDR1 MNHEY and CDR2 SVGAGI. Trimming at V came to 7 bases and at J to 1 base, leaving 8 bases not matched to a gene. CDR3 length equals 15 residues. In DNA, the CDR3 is TGTGCCAGCAAGGTTATCGGGACTAGCCAAGAGACCCAGTACTTC. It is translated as CASKVIGTSQETQYF.

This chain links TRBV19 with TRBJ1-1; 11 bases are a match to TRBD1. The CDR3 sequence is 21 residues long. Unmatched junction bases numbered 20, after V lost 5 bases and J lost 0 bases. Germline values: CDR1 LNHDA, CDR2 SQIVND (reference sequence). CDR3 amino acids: CASSRLKGPGTGGSMNTEAFF. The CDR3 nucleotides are TGTGCCAGTAGTCGCCTTAAGGGTCCGGGGACAGGGGGGTCGATGAACACTGAAGCTTTCTTT.

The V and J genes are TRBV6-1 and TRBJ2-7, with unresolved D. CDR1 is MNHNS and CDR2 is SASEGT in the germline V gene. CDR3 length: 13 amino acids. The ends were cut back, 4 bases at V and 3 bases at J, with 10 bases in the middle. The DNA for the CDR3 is TGTGCCAGCAGTGTGGCTCAAGACTACGAGCAGTACTTC. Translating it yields CASSVAQDYEQYF.

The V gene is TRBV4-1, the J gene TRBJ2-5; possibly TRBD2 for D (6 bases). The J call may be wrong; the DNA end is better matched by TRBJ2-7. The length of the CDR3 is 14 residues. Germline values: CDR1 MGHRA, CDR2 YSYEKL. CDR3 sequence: CASSQAGALYEQYF. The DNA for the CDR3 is TGCGCCAGCAGCCAAGCGGGAGCGCTCTACGAGCAGTACTTC.

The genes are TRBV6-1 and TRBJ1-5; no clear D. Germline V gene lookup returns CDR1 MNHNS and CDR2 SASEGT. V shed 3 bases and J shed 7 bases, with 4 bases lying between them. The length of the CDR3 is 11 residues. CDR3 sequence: CASSEEQPQHF. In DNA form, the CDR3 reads TGTGCCAGCAGTGAGGAGCAGCCCCAGCATTTT.

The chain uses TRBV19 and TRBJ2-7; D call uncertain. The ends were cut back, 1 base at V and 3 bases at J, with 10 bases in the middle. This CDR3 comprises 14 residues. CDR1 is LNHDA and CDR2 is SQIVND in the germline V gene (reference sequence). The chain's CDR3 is CASSIVAANYEQYF. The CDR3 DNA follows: TGTGCCAGTAGTATAGTGGCGGCAAACTACGAGCAGTACTTC. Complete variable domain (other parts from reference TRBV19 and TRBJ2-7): DGGITQSPKYLFRKEGQNVTLSCEQNLNHDAMYWYRQDPGQGLRLIYYSQIVNDFQKGDIAEGYSVSREKKESFPLTVTSAQKNPTAFYLCASSIVAANYEQYFGPGTRLTVT.

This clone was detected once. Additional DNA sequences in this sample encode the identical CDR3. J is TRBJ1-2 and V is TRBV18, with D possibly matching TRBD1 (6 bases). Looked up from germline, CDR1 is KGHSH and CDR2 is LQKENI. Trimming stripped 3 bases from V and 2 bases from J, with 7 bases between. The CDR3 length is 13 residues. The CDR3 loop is CASSPDRNYGYTF. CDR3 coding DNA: TGTGCCAGCTCACCCGACAGGAACTATGGCTACACCTTC. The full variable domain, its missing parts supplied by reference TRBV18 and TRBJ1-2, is NAGVMQNPRHLVRRRGQEARLRCSPMKGHSHVYWYRQLPEEGLKFMVYLQKENIIDESGMPKERFSAEFPKEGPSILRIQQVVRGDSAAYFCASSPDRNYGYTFGSGTRLTVV.

The CDR3 is CASKVEEATNEKLFF. CDR3 DNA sequence: TGTGCCAGCAAGGTAGAGGAGGCAACTAATGAAAAACTGTTTTTT. This chain joins TRBV28 and TRBJ1-4; D gene ambiguous. Trimming stripped 7 bases from V and 0 bases from J, with 12 bases between. Per germline, CDR1 MDHEN and CDR2 SYDVKM. The CDR3 consists of 15 residues.